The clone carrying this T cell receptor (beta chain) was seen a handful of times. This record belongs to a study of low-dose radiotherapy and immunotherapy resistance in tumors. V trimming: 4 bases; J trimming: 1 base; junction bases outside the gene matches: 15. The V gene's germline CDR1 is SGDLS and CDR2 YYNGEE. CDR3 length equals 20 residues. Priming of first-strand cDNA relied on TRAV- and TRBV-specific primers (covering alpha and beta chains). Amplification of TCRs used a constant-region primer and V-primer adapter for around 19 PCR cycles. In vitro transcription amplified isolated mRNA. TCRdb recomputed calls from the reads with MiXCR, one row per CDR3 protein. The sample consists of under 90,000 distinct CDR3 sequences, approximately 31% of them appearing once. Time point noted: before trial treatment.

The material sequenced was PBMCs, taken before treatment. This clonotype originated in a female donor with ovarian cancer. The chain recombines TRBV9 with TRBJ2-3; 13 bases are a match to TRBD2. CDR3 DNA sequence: TGTGCCAGCAGCCAGGCCCTAAGGCGAGGGACTAGCGGGGGCACAGATACGCAGTATTTT. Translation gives CASSQALRRGTSGGTDTQYF. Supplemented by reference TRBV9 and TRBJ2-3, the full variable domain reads DSGVTQTPKHLITATGQRVTLRCSPRSGDLSVYWYQQSLDQGLQFLIQYYNGEERAKGNILERFSAQQFPDLHSELNLSSLELGDSALYFCASSQALRRGTSGGTDTQYFGPGTRLTVL.